A single sample is the source of the 25 T cell receptor beta chains below, sequenced in a study of neurological immune-mediated disorders. As to time point: technical triplicate 2. TCRdb processed the 5' RACE reads anew with MiXCR; each CDR3 protein has one entry. The table shows more than 50,000 distinct CDR3 sequences, with around 24% occurring only once. Sample: PBMCs. These receptors were obtained from a man in his 60s with HTLV-1-associated myelopathy (HAM/TSP).

This clonotype was detected many times. J is TRBJ2-3 and V is TRBV5-1, with D possibly being TRBD1 or TRBD2 (5 bases each). The CDR3 runs 15 residues. Per the germline V gene, CDR1 is SGHRS and CDR2 is YFSETQ. Trimming left V 0 bases short and J 6 bases short, with 14 bases between. CDR3 loop: CASSLAGRGMDTQYF. CDR3 DNA sequence: TGCGCCAGCAGCTTGGCGGGACGGGGTATGGATACGCAGTATTTT.

This clonotype was observed many times. The chain recombines TRBV6-1 with TRBJ2-1; the D gene is possibly TRBD2 (6 bases). Trimming removed 2 bases at V and 3 bases at J, with 11 bases between. Per germline, CDR1 MNHNS and CDR2 SASEGT. The CDR3 length is 15 residues. For the CDR3, the DNA is TGTGCCAGCAGTGAAAGGGACTCCTACTACAATGAGCAGTTCTTC. This gives the protein CASSERDSYYNEQFF.

This clonotype was detected ten times or more. This chain uses TRBV7-2 with TRBJ2-7; 10 nucleotides agree with TRBD1. The junction had 4 bases not matched to a gene; V was cut back by 1 base and J by 4 bases. Germline CDR1 reads SGHTA; CDR2 reads FQGNSA. This CDR3 is 15 amino acids long. The CDR3: CASSLGSGQGYEQYF. In nucleotides, the CDR3 is TGTGCCAGCAGCTTAGGTTCGGGACAGGGGTACGAGCAGTACTTC.

This clonotype was detected many times. Given a much more abundant clone one base away, this may be a read error. J is TRBJ1-2 and V is TRBV5-1; possible D gene TRBD1, 6 bases. Looked up from germline, CDR1 is SGHRS and CDR2 is YFSETQ. This CDR3 has 15 residues. DNA of the CDR3: TGCGCCAGCAACTTGACCGGACAGTCGGCCTATGGCTACACCTTC. This codes for CASNLTGQSAYGYTF. Supplemented by reference TRBV5-1 and TRBJ1-2, the full variable domain reads KAGVTQTPRYLIKTRGQQVTLSCSPISGHRSVSWYQQTPGQGLQFLFEYFSETQRNKGNFPGRFSGRQFSNSRSEMNVSTLELGDSALYLCASNLTGQSAYGYTFGSGTRLTVV.

This clonotype was observed at least ten times. V is TRBV9 and J is TRBJ2-3, with a weak D call TRBD2 (6 bases). The CDR3 is 15 amino acids. Trimming removed 1 base at V and 0 bases at J, with 9 bases between. Germline V gene data show CDR1 as SGDLS and CDR2 as YYNGEE. The CDR3 nucleotides are TGTGCCAGCAGCGTAACCGGGACTAGCACAGATACGCAGTATTTT. Translating it yields CASSVTGTSTDTQYF. Complete variable domain (other parts from reference TRBV9 and TRBJ2-3): DSGVTQTPKHLITATGQRVTLRCSPRSGDLSVYWYQQSLDQGLQFLIQYYNGEERAKGNILERFSAQQFPDLHSELNLSSLELGDSALYFCASSVTGTSTDTQYFGPGTRLTVL.

J is TRBJ2-3 and V is TRBV20-1; TRBD2 matches at 9 bases. V lost 2 bases to trimming and J lost 14 bases; unmatched junction nucleotides: 14. CDR1 DFQATT and CDR2 SNEGSKA come from the germline V gene (reference sequence). The CDR3 has 14 amino acids. CDR3 loop: CSARYGLATLFPYF. CDR3 nucleotide sequence: TGCAGTGCTAGATACGGACTAGCGACTCTGTTTCCGTATTTT.

This chain connects TRBV12-3 or TRBV12-4 to TRBJ2-1; no clear D. CDR3 length equals 15 residues. Trimming stripped 3 bases from V and 4 bases from J, with 13 bases between. The CDR3 protein is CASSFGQVGYNEQFF. The CDR3 bases are TGTGCCAGCAGTTTCGGTCAGGTGGGGTACAATGAGCAGTTCTTC.

This clonotype was seen at least ten times. This chain joins TRBV20-1 and TRBJ2-7; no reliable D call. V lost 0 bases to trimming and J lost 6 bases, with 15 bases between them. The CDR3 runs 14 residues. Germline lookup yields CDR1 DFQATT and CDR2 SNEGSKA (reference sequence). For the CDR3, the DNA is TGCAGTGCTAGAGAAACAAGAGACCCATCCGAGCAGTACTTC. Translating it yields CSARETRDPSEQYF.

In this sample, this clonotype turned up many times. The rearrangement joins TRBV6-5 to TRBJ2-1, with 8 bases lining up with TRBD2. Losses at the gene ends were 5 bases for V and 6 bases for J; bases not matched to a gene: 6. The V gene's germline CDR1 is MNHEY and CDR2 SVGAGI. CDR3 length equals 14 residues. The CDR3 nucleotides are TGTGCCAGCAGTGCTCGGGGGGGGAGCAATGAGCAGTTCTTC. The encoded protein is CASSARGGSNEQFF.

There are many counts of this clonotype. The chain employs TRBV5-6 and TRBJ1-2; 7 bases are a match to TRBD1. The V gene end was trimmed by 5 bases and the J gene end by 10 bases; junction bases not matched to a gene: 11. The CDR3 consists of 13 residues. Germline V CDR1 and CDR2: SGHDT, YYEEEE. DNA for the CDR3: TGTGCCAGCAGGGTCGGGACAGCCCGGGACTACACCTTC. This translates into CASRVGTARDYTF.

At least ten counts were recorded for this clonotype. The genes are TRBV5-5 and TRBJ2-5; D is undetermined. Looked up from germline, CDR1 is SGHKS and CDR2 is YYEKEE (reference sequence). Deletions cut 4 bases from V and 4 bases from J, with 8 bases between. The CDR3 extends over 12 amino acids. CDR3 region: CASSRQGETQYF. DNA for the CDR3: TGTGCCAGCAGCCGACAAGGAGAGACCCAGTACTTC.

This clonotype has a count of ten or more. The V call is TRBV29-1, the J call TRBJ2-5, with D hard to call. Trimming stripped 4 bases from V and 1 base from J, with 7 bases between. Germline V lookup: CDR1 SQVTM, CDR2 ANQGSEA. The CDR3 totals 12 residues. Here the CDR3 reads CSVVTFQETQYF. The CDR3 DNA reads as TGCAGCGTTGTGACTTTCCAAGAGACCCAGTACTTC.

The chain employs TRBV29-1 and TRBJ2-7; D ambiguous. In germline, CDR1 is SQVTM, CDR2 ANQGSEA. The CDR3 runs 13 residues. The ends were cut back, 5 bases at V and 6 bases at J, with 17 bases in the middle. The CDR3 spells CSVIGGVGVEQYF. The CDR3 nucleotides read TGCAGCGTTATAGGCGGAGTGGGTGTCGAGCAGTACTTC.

The chain joins TRBV2 to TRBJ1-5; tentative D call: TRBD1 (5 bases). Germline CDR1 SNHLY, CDR2 FYNNEI. CDR3 size: 14 residues. Between the trimmed V and J ends, which lost 5 bases and 0 bases, there was a span of 8 bases. CDR3 in DNA: TGTGCCAGCAGTCGACAGAATAGCAATCAGCCCCAGCATTTT. Protein product: CASSRQNSNQPQHF. Full variable domain (outside the CDR3, taken from reference TRBV2 and TRBJ1-5): EPEVTQTPSHQVTQMGQEVILRCVPISNHLYFYWYRQILGQKVEFLVSFYNNEISEKSEIFDDQFSVERPDGSNFTLKIRSTKLEDSAMYFCASSRQNSNQPQHFGDGTRLSIL.

This clonotype was found many times. The gene calls are TRBV5-4 and TRBJ2-1, with D perhaps matching TRBD1 (6 bases). V was clipped by 1 base and J by 1 base, with 15 bases between them. The CDR3 length is 17 residues. Germline CDR1 SGHNT, CDR2 YYREEE (reference sequence). The CDR3 DNA follows: TGTGCCAGCAGCTTGTCGTCAGGGACACTATCCTACAATGAGCAGTTCTTC. Translation: CASSLSSGTLSYNEQFF.

This clonotype was seen at least ten times. The chain recombines TRBV21-1 with TRBJ2-7; TRBD1, the table's D call, lacks a check against the DNA. TRBV21-1 is assigned pseudogene status. The CDR3 is 15 amino acids. The DNA for the CDR3 is TGTGCCAGCAGCAACCGAACGACAGGGAAGCACGAGCAGTACTTC. As protein: CASSNRTTGKHEQYF.

The rearrangement joins TRBV9 to TRBJ1-2, with TRBD1 matching 11 bases. Trimming took 3 bases from V and 8 from J; bases not matched to a gene: 0. Germline assignment: CDR1 SGDLS and CDR2 YYNGEE. CDR3 length: 12 residues. In DNA, the CDR3 is TGTGCCAGCAGCGGGACAGGGGGCGGCTACACCTTC. Protein: CASSGTGGGYTF.

This clonotype was counted once. The rearrangement links TRBV27 to TRBJ2-1; no reliable D call. CDR3 size: 15 residues. Trimming took 8 bases from V and 4 from J, leaving 18 bases between them. From germline, CDR1 is MNHEY and CDR2 SMNVEV (reference sequence). The CDR3 sequence is CASWPGHLGYNEQFF. CDR3 DNA sequence: TGTGCCAGCTGGCCCGGCCATTTGGGTTACAATGAGCAGTTCTTC.

This clonotype appeared many times. The rearrangement uses TRBV28 and TRBJ2-3, with D uncertain. V lost 5 bases and J 3 bases, leaving 27 bases between the germline ends. CDR1 MDHEN and CDR2 SYDVKM come from the germline V gene. The CDR3 length is 19 residues. The CDR3 nucleotides read TGTGCCAGCAGTCCCCAGAGCCTGTTCCTCACACAAAAAACAGATACGCAGTATTTT. Its translation is CASSPQSLFLTQKTDTQYF. Full variable domain (outside the CDR3, taken from reference TRBV28 and TRBJ2-3): DVKVTQSSRYLVKRTGEKVFLECVQDMDHENMFWYRQDPGLGLRLIYFSYDVKMKEKGDIPEGYSVSREKKERFSLILESASTNQTSMYLCASSPQSLFLTQKTDTQYFGPGTRLTVL.

This clonotype turned up a few times. The J gene is TRBJ2-5, the V gene TRBV5-1; D might be TRBD1 (6 bases). Germline V gene sequence: CDR1 SGHRS, CDR2 YFSETQ. The V end lost 5 bases, the J end lost 2 bases, and 16 bases lay between the germline ends. The CDR3 is made up of 15 amino acids. The CDR3 region is CASRRPGTSQETQYF. In DNA, the CDR3 is TGCGCCAGCAGACGTCCCGGGACATCACAAGAGACCCAGTACTTC.

Ten or more counts support this clonotype. This chain connects TRBV20-1 to TRBJ2-1, with D possibly TRBD2 on 6 matching bases. Germline V gives CDR1 DFQATT, CDR2 SNEGSKA (reference sequence). Trimming left V 3 bases short and J 1 base short, with 16 bases between. This CDR3 region has 16 residues. The CDR3 loop is CSARPFVAESYNEQFF. In DNA, the CDR3 is TGCAGTGCTAGGCCCTTCGTAGCGGAGTCCTACAATGAGCAGTTCTTC.

In its sample, this clonotype was seen many times. This chain connects TRBV6-2 or TRBV6-3 to TRBJ2-7; D might be TRBD2 (6 bases). Germline values: CDR1 MNHEY, CDR2 SVGEGT. With 5 bases removed from V and 3 bases from J, the gap between germline ends came to 17 bases. The CDR3 loop spans 15 amino acids. The CDR3 DNA is TGTGCCAGCAGTCCCATTCCCGGGAGATACTACGAGCAGTACTTC. Translation gives CASSPIPGRYYEQYF.

This clonotype was picked up many times. The V and J genes are TRBV5-1 and TRBJ1-1; D gene uncertain. CDR1 SGHRS and CDR2 YFSETQ come from the germline V gene. This CDR3 spans 13 amino acids. V was trimmed by 0 bases and J by 5 bases, leaving 8 bases between them. The CDR3, as DNA: TGCGCCAGCAGCTTGGCCGACGGGACTGAAGCTTTCTTT. It is translated as CASSLADGTEAFF.

There are many counts of this clonotype. This chain uses TRBV10-3 with TRBJ2-6; a possible D gene is TRBD1 (5 bases). This CDR3 comprises 14 residues. Germline V CDR1 and CDR2: ENHRY, SYGVKD. V lost 7 bases and J 0 bases, leaving 7 bases between the germline ends. DNA of the CDR3: TGTGCCATCACTGACAGCTCTGGGGCCAACGTCCTGACTTTC. Its protein product is CAITDSSGANVLTF.

This clonotype was seen at least ten times. This rearrangement joins TRBV6-6 to TRBJ2-5; D not resolved. CDR1 and CDR2 (germline): MNHNY, SVGAGI (reference sequence). Trimming took 2 bases from V and 1 from J, leaving 8 bases between them. The CDR3 spans 14 residues. In nucleotides, the CDR3 is TGTGCCAGCAGTTACGCCGGGTCCCAAGAGACCCAGTACTTC. It codes for CASSYAGSQETQYF.